This T cell receptor (beta chain) comes out of a study of shared clonotypes between healthy human individuals. Using immunoSEQ multiplex PCR, the repertoire was profiled, and TCRdb retains in-frame clones only, with some absent. The table has 2.5 million or so clones, around nine tenths seen once. This CDR3 contains 17 residues. Looked up from germline, CDR1 is SGHRS and CDR2 is YFSETQ. The J segment lost 4 bases and the V segment lost 0 bases, leaving 13 bases of the junction unmatched. Remarks on this clone: Its matching antigen is unknown.

CD4+ cells underwent separation, giving CD45RA+ naive and CD45RA-negative memory subsets. General study results and limits: When naive CD4 clonotypes were compared across a few donors, about 4.8% were shared.

The sample comprised naive CD4+ T cells sorted from blood. Subset defined: CD45RA+ positively selected. The clonotype comes from a man younger than 35 in good health. V is TRBV5-1 and J is TRBJ2-7; 7 bases are shared with TRBD2. The CDR3 loop reads CASSLETAGGRIYEQYF. CDR3 DNA sequence: TGCGCCAGCAGCTTGGAGACCGCCGGGGGGAGAATTTACGAGCAGTACTTC.